Shown below are 8 T cell receptor beta chains from a single sample sequenced in a study of neurological immune-mediated disorders (dated by TCRdb to between 2018 and 2020). The library was prepared using 5' RACE. The run used an Illumina HiSeq 2500. In TCRdb, the public reads were trimmed at Q25 with fastp and aligned with MiXCR, with productive beta chains retained. CDR3 protein duplicates are merged, each entry listing the most common genes and DNA. This sample holds tens of thousands of distinct CDR3 sequences; 4.8% were observed only once. The top ten constitute roughly 2% of the sample. Sequenced input: PBMCs. The receptor source for this set is a woman between 65 and 79 years old with multiple sclerosis.

This clonotype showed up many times. This chain uses TRBV2 with TRBJ2-1, with 7 nucleotides matching TRBD2. The CDR3 spans 14 residues. Trimming took 5 bases from V and 6 from J; bases not matched to a gene: 7. The germline CDR1 and CDR2 sequences are SNHLY and FYNNEI. The CDR3 is CASSLSGGGNEQFF. The CDR3 bases are TGTGCCAGCAGTCTTAGTGGGGGGGGCAATGAGCAGTTCTTC. The whole variable domain, remainder taken from reference TRBV2 and TRBJ2-1, is EPEVTQTPSHQVTQMGQEVILRCVPISNHLYFYWYRQILGQKVEFLVSFYNNEISEKSEIFDDQFSVERPDGSNFTLKIRSTKLEDSAMYFCASSLSGGGNEQFFGPGTRLTVL.

This clonotype was recorded at least ten times. The chain is built from TRBV15 and TRBJ2-7, with 11 positions matching TRBD2. The CDR3 has 16 residues. CDR1 and CDR2 (germline): LNHNV, YYDKDF (reference sequence). V gave up 2 bases and J gave up 3 bases; unmatched junction bases: 6. The CDR3 protein is CATSRTTSGRLYEQYF. Written as DNA, the CDR3 is TGTGCCACCAGCAGAACAACTAGCGGGAGACTCTACGAGCAGTACTTC.

This clonotype turned up a few times. The chain links TRBV6-2 or TRBV6-3 to TRBJ2-1, with 11 bases that match TRBD2. Unmatched junction bases numbered 10, after V lost 6 bases and J lost 9 bases. Germline assignment: CDR1 MNHEY and CDR2 SVGEGT. The CDR3 spans 15 residues. This CDR3 is CASRDGTSGRGEQFF. DNA for the CDR3: TGTGCCAGCAGGGACGGGACTAGCGGCCGCGGTGAGCAGTTCTTC.

The chain has TRBV3-1 and TRBJ2-1, with 14 bases lining up with TRBD2. Per germline, CDR1 LGHDT and CDR2 YNNKEL (reference sequence). With 4 bases clipped from V and 7 bases from J, the junction kept 9 bases outside the gene matches. This CDR3 has 17 residues. CDR3 amino acids: CASSPNTGTSGRNEQFF. In DNA, the CDR3 is TGTGCCAGCAGCCCAAATACCGGGACTAGCGGGAGAAATGAGCAGTTCTTC.

This clonotype was recorded many times. This chain connects TRBV6-2 or TRBV6-3 to TRBJ2-7; TRBD2 matches at 12 bases. Per germline, CDR1 MNHEY and CDR2 SVGEGT. Trimming at V came to 6 bases and at J to 1 base, leaving 4 bases not matched to a gene. The CDR3 covers 15 residues. CDR3 sequence: CASRTGTSGSYEQYF. Here the CDR3 DNA reads TGTGCCAGCAGAACCGGGACTAGCGGGTCCTACGAGCAGTACTTC.

This clonotype came up many times. This chain joins TRBV5-6 and TRBJ1-1, with 10 bases matching TRBD1. CDR1 SGHDT and CDR2 YYEEEE come from the germline V gene. The length of the CDR3 is 14 residues. Losses at the gene ends were 2 bases for V and 4 bases for J; bases not matched to a gene: 2. CDR3 DNA sequence: TGTGCCAGCAGCTTTCGGACAGGGGGCACTGAAGCTTTCTTT. Its protein product is CASSFRTGGTEAFF. The full variable domain, completed using reference TRBV5-6 and TRBJ1-1, is DAGVTQSPTHLIKTRGQQVTLRCSPKSGHDTVSWYQQALGQGPQFIFQYYEEEERQRGNFPDRFSGHQFPNYSSELNVNALLLGDSALYLCASSFRTGGTEAFFGQGTRLTVV.

The CDR3 reads CASTYSSGSGSEAFF. CDR3 nucleotide sequence: TGCGCCAGCACCTACTCCTCAGGGAGCGGGTCTGAAGCTTTCTTT. The chain carries TRBV4-1 and TRBJ1-1; the D gene is possibly TRBD1 (5 bases). The CDR3 contains 15 residues. Germline CDR1 is MGHRA and CDR2 is YSYEKL. V was shortened by 7 bases and J by 6 bases, with 21 bases between the two germline ends.

This clonotype was seen ten or more times. The chain is built from TRBV6-2 or TRBV6-3 and TRBJ1-1, with D possibly matching TRBD1 (5 bases). Germline V CDR1 and CDR2: MNHEY, SVGEGT. The CDR3 consists of 18 residues. Between the trimmed V and J ends, which lost 2 bases and 0 bases, there was a span of 19 bases. The CDR3 loop reads CASSYATGGGRLNTEAFF. CDR3 nucleotides: TGTGCCAGCAGTTACGCGACCGGGGGAGGACGGCTGAACACTGAAGCTTTCTTT.